Listed below are T cell receptor beta chains from one sample, sequenced in a study of shared clonotypes between healthy human individuals. Clones were read by immunoSEQ multiplex PCR, and TCRdb kept only the in-frame ones, dropping some. The table lists approximately 480,000 clones, around 79% of them singletons, with under 15% in the top ten. The specimen sequenced was PBMCs. These TCRs come from a woman in her thirties or forties in good health. Some clones in this sample may be carry-over from other donors' samples. The CDR3 runs from the conserved cysteine through the conserved F or W. Fields, in order: CDR3 protein, CDR3 DNA, J gene, V gene, clone size, D gene. The D gene is left open where the match is weak. Rows may omit the clone size; those that give it use once, few, many or a size class.

CDR3: CASSLERPGESDTQYF
DNA: TGTGCCAGCAGCTTGGAGCGGCCCGGAGAATCAGATACGCAGTATTTT
J: TRBJ2-3
V: TRBV7-9
size: NA
D: NA

CDR3: CASGGTVSYEQYF
DNA: TGTGCCAGCGGGGGGACAGTTTCCTACGAGCAGTACTTC
J: TRBJ2-7
V: TRBV9
size: NA
D: NA

CDR3: CASSRGTSGDNEQFF
DNA: TGCGCCAGCAGCCGAGGGACTAGCGGTGACAATGAGCAGTTCTTC
J: TRBJ2-1
V: TRBV5-1
size: few
D: TRBD2

CDR3: CASRRHTNTGELFF
DNA: TGTGCCAGTCGGCGACATACAAACACCGGGGAGCTGTTTTTT
J: TRBJ2-2
V: TRBV6-6
size: NA
D: NA

CDR3: CASSFTGSRNEQFF
DNA: TGTGCCAGCAGCTTCACGGGATCCCGGAATGAGCAGTTCTTC
J: TRBJ2-1
V: TRBV7-2
size: NA
D: NA

CDR3: CASSKHHGTGGSGELFF
DNA: TGTGCCAGCAGCAAACACCATGGGACAGGGGGCTCCGGGGAGCTGTTTTTT
J: TRBJ2-2
V: TRBV7-6
size: NA
D: TRBD1

CDR3: CASSLAGGDEKLFF
DNA: TGCGCCAGCAGCTTGGCAGGGGGGGACGAAAAACTGTTTTTT
J: TRBJ1-4
V: TRBV5-1
size: NA
D: TRBD1

CDR3: CASGIALQGSYEQYF
DNA: TGTGCCAGCGGAATTGCATTACAGGGGTCCTACGAGCAGTACTTC
J: TRBJ2-7
V: TRBV6-1
size: NA
D: TRBD1

CDR3: CASSPLLGPYEQYF
DNA: TGTGCCAGCAGCCCCCTGTTGGGACCCTACGAGCAGTACTTC
J: TRBJ2-7
V: TRBV2
size: NA
D: NA

CDR3: CASSNGLAGRPSYEQYF
DNA: TGTGCCAGCAGTAACGGACTAGCGGGAAGACCATCCTACGAGCAGTACTTC
J: TRBJ2-7
V: TRBV28
size: NA
D: TRBD2

CDR3: CASSFGGPDTQYF
DNA: TGTGCCAGCAGTTTTGGGGGCCCAGATACGCAGTATTTT
J: TRBJ2-3
V: TRBV28
size: NA
D: NA

CDR3: CASSKGRAAGELFF
DNA: TGTGCCAGCAGCAAGGGCAGGGCCGCCGGGGAGCTGTTTTTT
J: TRBJ2-2
V: TRBV21-1
size: NA
D: NA

CDR3: CASSESEDGAYEQYF
DNA: TGCGCCAGCAGTGAGTCGGAGGACGGGGCCTACGAGCAGTACTTC
J: TRBJ2-7
V: TRBV10-2
size: NA
D: NA

CDR3: CASSLERQDTQYF
DNA: TGTGCCAGCAGCTTAGAGCGGCAGGATACGCAGTATTTT
J: TRBJ2-3
V: TRBV4-2
size: NA
D: NA

CDR3: CASSVGQGAIYEQYF
DNA: TGCGCCAGCAGCGTAGGACAAGGTGCCATTTACGAGCAGTACTTC
J: TRBJ2-7
V: TRBV5-1
size: NA
D: NA

CDR3: CAISRALAETQYF
DNA: TGTGCCATCAGCAGGGCGTTGGCAGAGACCCAGTACTTC
J: TRBJ2-5
V: TRBV10-3
size: NA
D: NA

CDR3: CASSLTSVEQYF
DNA: TGCGCCAGCAGCTTGACTAGCGTCGAGCAGTACTTC
J: TRBJ2-7
V: TRBV5-1
size: NA
D: TRBD2

CDR3: CASRVASNYGYTF
DNA: TGTGCCAGCAGGGTAGCTTCTAACTATGGCTACACCTTC
J: TRBJ1-2
V: TRBV28
size: NA
D: NA

CDR3: CASSSPGSNTGELFF
DNA: TGTGCCAGCAGCTCCCCCGGTTCGAACACCGGGGAGCTGTTTTTT
J: TRBJ2-2
V: TRBV7-2
size: NA
D: NA

CDR3: CASSLAGTRTGELFF
DNA: TGTGCCAGCAGCTTGGCCGGGACTAGGACCGGGGAGCTGTTTTTT
J: TRBJ2-2
V: TRBV5-6
size: few
D: TRBD2

CDR3: CASSLLGGQETQYF
DNA: TGTGCCAGCAGCTTACTGGGGGGCCAAGAGACCCAGTACTTC
J: TRBJ2-5
V: TRBV11-1
size: many
D: NA

CDR3: CASSLGRGENEKLFF
DNA: TGCGCCAGCAGCTTGGGGAGGGGCGAGAATGAAAAACTGTTTTTT
J: TRBJ1-4
V: TRBV5-1
size: NA
D: NA

CDR3: CASSFGLAGYNEQFF
DNA: TGTGCCAGCAGCTTCGGACTAGCGGGATACAATGAGCAGTTCTTC
J: TRBJ2-1
V: TRBV7-3
size: NA
D: TRBD2